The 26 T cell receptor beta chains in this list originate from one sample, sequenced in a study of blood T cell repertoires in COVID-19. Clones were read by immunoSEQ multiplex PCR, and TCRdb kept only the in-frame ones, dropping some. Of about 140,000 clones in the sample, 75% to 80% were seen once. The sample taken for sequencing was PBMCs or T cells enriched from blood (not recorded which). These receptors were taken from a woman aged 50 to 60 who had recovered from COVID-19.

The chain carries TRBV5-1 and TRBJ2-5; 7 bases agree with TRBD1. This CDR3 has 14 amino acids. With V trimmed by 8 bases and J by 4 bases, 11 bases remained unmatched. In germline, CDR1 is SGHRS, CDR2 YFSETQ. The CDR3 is CASSRQGGGETQYF. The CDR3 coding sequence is TGCGCCAGTTCCAGACAGGGTGGAGGAGAGACCCAGTACTTC.

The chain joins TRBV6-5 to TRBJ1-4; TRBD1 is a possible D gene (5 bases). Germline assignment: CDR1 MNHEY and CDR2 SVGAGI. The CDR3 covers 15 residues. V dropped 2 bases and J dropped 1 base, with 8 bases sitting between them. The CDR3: CASSYGRVTNEKLFF. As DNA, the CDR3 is TGTGCCAGCAGTTACGGCAGGGTAACTAATGAAAAACTGTTTTTT.

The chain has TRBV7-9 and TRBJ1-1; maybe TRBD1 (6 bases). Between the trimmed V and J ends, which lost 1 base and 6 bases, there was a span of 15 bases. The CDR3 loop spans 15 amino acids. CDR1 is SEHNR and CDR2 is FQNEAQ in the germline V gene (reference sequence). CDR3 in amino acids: CASSLVQGYGSEAFF. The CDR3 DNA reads TGTGCCAGCAGCTTAGTTCAGGGGTACGGCTCTGAAGCTTTCTTT.

The CDR3 DNA reads as TGCGCCAGCAGCTTGGGAGGTGATCGTGGGGAGCAGTTCTTC. Translated, it gives CASSLGGDRGEQFF. The chain uses TRBV5-1 and TRBJ2-1; D is uncertain. The V and J ends lost 0 bases and 10 bases respectively, with 14 bases between them. Germline values: CDR1 SGHRS, CDR2 YFSETQ. The CDR3 covers 14 residues.

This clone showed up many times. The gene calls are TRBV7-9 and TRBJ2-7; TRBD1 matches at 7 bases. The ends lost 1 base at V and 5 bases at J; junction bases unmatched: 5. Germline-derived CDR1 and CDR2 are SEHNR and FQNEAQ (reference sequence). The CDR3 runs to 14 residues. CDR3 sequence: CASSLGTDRDEQYF. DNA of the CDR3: TGTGCCAGCAGCTTAGGCACTGACAGGGACGAGCAGTACTTC.

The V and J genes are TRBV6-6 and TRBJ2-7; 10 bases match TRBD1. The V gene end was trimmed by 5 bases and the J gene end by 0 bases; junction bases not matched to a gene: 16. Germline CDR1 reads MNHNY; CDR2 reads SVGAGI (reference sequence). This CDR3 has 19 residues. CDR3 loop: CASSPPMGQGPSSSYEQYF. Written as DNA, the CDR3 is TGTGCCAGCAGTCCTCCTATGGGACAGGGGCCGTCCAGCTCCTACGAGCAGTACTTC.

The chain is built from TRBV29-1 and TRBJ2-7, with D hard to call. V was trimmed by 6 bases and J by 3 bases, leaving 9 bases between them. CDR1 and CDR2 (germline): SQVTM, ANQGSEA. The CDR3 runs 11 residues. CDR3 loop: CSVQVIYEQYF. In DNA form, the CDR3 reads TGCAGCGTCCAGGTCATCTACGAGCAGTACTTC.

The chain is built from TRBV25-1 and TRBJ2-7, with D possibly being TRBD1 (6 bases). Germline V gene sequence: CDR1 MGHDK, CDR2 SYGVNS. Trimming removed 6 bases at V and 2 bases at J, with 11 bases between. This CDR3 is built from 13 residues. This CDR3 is CASSRDTTYEQYF. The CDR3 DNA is TGTGCCAGCAGCCGGGACACTACCTACGAGCAGTACTTC.

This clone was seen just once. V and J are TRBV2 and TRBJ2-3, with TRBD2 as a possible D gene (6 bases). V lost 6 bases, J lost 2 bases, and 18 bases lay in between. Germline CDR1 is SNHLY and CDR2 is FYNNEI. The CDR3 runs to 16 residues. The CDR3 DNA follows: TGTGCCAGCAGCGTGCCGGGACTTGGATACACAGATACGCAGTATTTT. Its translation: CASSVPGLGYTDTQYF.

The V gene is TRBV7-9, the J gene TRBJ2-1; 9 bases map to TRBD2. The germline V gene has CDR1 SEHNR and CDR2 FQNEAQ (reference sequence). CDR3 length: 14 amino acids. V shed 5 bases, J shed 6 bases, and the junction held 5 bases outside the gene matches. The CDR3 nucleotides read TGTGCCAGCAGCAAACTAGCGGGTACCAATGAGCAGTTCTTC. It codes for CASSKLAGTNEQFF.

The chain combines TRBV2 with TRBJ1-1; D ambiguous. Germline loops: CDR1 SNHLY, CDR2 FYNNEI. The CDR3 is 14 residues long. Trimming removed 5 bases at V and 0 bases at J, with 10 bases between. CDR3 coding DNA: TGTGCCAGCAGTTGGAGGCGGTTGAACACTGAAGCTTTCTTT. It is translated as CASSWRRLNTEAFF.

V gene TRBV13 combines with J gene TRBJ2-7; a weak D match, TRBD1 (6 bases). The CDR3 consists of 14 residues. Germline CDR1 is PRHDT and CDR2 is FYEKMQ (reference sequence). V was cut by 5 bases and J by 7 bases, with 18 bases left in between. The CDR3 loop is CASSTRTEPTEQYF. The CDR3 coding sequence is TGTGCCAGCAGCACCCGGACAGAACCTACGGAGCAGTACTTC.

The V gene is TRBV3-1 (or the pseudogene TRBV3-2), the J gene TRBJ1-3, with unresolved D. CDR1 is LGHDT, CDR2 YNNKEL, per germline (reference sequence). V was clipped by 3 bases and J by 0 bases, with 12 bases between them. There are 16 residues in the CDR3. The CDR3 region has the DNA TGTGCCAGCAGCCAGTCACTTTCATCCTCTGGAAACACCATATATTTT. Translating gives CASSQSLSSSGNTIYF.

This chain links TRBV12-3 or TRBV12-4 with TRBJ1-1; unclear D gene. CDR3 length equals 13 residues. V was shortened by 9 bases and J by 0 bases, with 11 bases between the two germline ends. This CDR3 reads CASRTVMNTEAFF. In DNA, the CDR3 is TGTGCCAGTAGAACCGTGATGAACACTGAAGCTTTCTTT.

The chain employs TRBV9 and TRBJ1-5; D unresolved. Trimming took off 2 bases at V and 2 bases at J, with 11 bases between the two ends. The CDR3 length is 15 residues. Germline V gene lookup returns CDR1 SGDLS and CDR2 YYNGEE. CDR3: CASSVEGGGNQPQHF. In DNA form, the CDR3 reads TGTGCCAGCAGCGTTGAGGGTGGAGGCAATCAGCCCCAGCATTTT.

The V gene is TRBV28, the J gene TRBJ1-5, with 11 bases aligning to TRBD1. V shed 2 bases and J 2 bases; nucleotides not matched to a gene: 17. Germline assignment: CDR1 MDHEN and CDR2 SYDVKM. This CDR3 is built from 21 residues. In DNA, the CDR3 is TGTGCCAGCAGTTTAGTGGTGGGGTGGGACAGGGGGTCAGGTGGCAATCAGCCCCAGCATTTT. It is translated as CASSLVVGWDRGSGGNQPQHF.

In nucleotides, the CDR3 is TGTGCCAGCACCGCTAAGGCAACCGGGACTAGCGGAATTTGGTGGGATACGCAGTATTTT. Protein: CASTAKATGTSGIWWDTQYF. The chain joins TRBV28 to TRBJ2-3, with TRBD2 identical over 11 bases. Germline V gives CDR1 MDHEN, CDR2 SYDVKM. Trimming cost V 7 bases and J 6 bases; bases outside gene matches: 24. The CDR3 runs 20 residues.

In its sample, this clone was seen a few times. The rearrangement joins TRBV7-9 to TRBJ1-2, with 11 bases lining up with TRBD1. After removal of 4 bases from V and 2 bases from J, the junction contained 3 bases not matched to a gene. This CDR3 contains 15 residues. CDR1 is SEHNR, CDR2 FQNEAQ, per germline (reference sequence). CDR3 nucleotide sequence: TGTGCCAGCAGCTCCAGGACAGGGGGCAACTATGGCTACACCTTC. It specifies CASSSRTGGNYGYTF.

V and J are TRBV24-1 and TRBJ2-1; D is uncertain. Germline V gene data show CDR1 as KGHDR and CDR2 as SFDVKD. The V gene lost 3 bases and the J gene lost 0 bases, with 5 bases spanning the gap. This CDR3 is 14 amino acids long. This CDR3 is CATSDGHSYNEQFF. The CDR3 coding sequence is TGTGCCACCAGTGATGGCCACTCCTACAATGAGCAGTTCTTC.

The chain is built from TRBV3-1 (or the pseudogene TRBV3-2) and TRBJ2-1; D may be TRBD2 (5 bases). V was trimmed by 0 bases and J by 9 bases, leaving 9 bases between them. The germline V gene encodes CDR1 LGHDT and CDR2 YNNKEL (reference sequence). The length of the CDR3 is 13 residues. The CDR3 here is CASSQDAGIEQFF. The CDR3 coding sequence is TGTGCCAGCAGCCAAGATGCCGGGATTGAGCAGTTCTTC.

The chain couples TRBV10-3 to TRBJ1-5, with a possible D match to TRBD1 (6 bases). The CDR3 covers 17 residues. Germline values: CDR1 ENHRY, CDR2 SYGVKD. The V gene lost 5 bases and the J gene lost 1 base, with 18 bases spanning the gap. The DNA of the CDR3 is TGTGCCATCAGTAGGGACACCGCATTCCAAAGCAATCAGCCCCAGCATTTT. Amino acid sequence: CAISRDTAFQSNQPQHF.

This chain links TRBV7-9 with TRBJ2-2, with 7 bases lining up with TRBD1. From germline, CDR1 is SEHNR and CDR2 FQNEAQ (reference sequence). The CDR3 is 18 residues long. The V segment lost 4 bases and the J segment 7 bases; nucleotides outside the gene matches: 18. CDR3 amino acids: CASSSNRLTGLFGGELFF. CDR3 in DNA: TGTGCCAGCAGCTCCAATCGACTGACAGGGTTGTTCGGCGGGGAGCTGTTTTTT.

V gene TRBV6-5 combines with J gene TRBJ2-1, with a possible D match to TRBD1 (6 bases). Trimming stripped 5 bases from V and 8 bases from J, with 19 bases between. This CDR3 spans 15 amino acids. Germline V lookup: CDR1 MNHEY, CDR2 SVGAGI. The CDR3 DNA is TGTGCCAGCAGTCGGACGCGACAACAGGGCCATGAGCAGTTCTTC. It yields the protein CASSRTRQQGHEQFF.

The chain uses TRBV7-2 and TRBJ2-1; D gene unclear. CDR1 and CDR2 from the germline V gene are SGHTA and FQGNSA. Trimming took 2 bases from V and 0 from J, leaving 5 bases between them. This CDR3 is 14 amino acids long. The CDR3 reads CASSLPYSYNEQFF. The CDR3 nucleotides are TGTGCCAGCAGCTTACCCTACTCCTACAATGAGCAGTTCTTC.

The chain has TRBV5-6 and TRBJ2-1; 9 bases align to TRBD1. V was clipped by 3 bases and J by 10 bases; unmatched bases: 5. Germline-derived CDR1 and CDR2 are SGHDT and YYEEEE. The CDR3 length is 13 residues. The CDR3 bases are TGTGCCAGCAGCTGGGACAGGGTGAAGGAGCAGTTCTTC. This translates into CASSWDRVKEQFF. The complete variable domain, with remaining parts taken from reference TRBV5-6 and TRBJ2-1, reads DAGVTQSPTHLIKTRGQQVTLRCSPKSGHDTVSWYQQALGQGPQFIFQYYEEEERQRGNFPDRFSGHQFPNYSSELNVNALLLGDSALYLCASSWDRVKEQFFGPGTRLTVL.

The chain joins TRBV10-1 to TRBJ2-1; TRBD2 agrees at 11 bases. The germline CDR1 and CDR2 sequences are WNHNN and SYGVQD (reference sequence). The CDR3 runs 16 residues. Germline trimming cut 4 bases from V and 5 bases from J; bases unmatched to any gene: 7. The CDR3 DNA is TGCGCCAGCAGTGGGAGATCTAGCGGGAGGAACAATGAGCAGTTCTTC. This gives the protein CASSGRSSGRNNEQFF.